The rows below give T cell receptor beta chains drawn from one sample of a study of T cell responses to AZD1222 COVID-19 vaccine. Sequencing used immunoSEQ multiplex PCR; TCRdb keeps in-frame clones, though not all of them. The sample lists around 110,000 clones, roughly 93% occurring once. The specimen comprised peripheral blood, sampled on day 0 of AZD1222 vaccination. The receptor set was obtained from an adult in good health. Both conserved end residues are part of each CDR3. The D gene is left open where the match is weak. For some rows the clone size is stated as once, few or many, or as a class when expanded; others skip it.

clone_size	d_call	v_call	j_call	cdr3_nt	cdr3_aa
NA	NA	TRBV6-5	TRBJ1-1	TGTGCCAGCAGCCGAGTCACTTTAAAAACTGAAGCTTTCTTT	CASSRVTLKTEAFF
once	NA	TRBV6-2/TRBV6-3	TRBJ1-5	TGTGCCAGCAGTTACTCTATAGGGGACGGAGATTATAGCAATCAGCCCCAGCATTTT	CASSYSIGDGDYSNQPQHF
NA	NA	TRBV12-3/TRBV12-4	TRBJ2-2	TGTGCCAGCAGAGGTGGGGAGCTGTTTTTT	CASRGGELFF
NA	NA	TRBV5-1	TRBJ2-2	TGCGCCAGCAGCTTGGGACAGAGGGACACCGGGGAGCTGTTTTTT	CASSLGQRDTGELFF
NA	NA	TRBV11-1	TRBJ1-1	TGTGCCAGCAGCTTACAGACGTGGAACACTGAAGCTTTCTTT	CASSLQTWNTEAFF
NA	NA	TRBV6-2/TRBV6-3	TRBJ2-7	TGTGCCAGCAGCCCCCTTGAGCGGAGCTCCTACGAGCAGTACTTC	CASSPLERSSYEQYF
once	TRBD1	TRBV27	TRBJ1-5	TGTGCCAGCAGTTCCCAACAGGGGAATCAGCCCCAGCATTTT	CASSSQQGNQPQHF
NA	NA	TRBV6-2/TRBV6-3	TRBJ1-2	TGTGCCAGCAGTTACTTTGGGGAGTATGGCTACACCTTC	CASSYFGEYGYTF
few	NA	TRBV7-9	TRBJ2-7	TGTGCCAGCAGCTTCTGGGTCCCCTACGAGCAGTACTTC	CASSFWVPYEQYF
NA	NA	TRBV19	TRBJ1-2	TGTGCCAGTAGCCCGGCGGGGGCGCGGGTGTCCTATGGCTACACCTTC	CASSPAGARVSYGYTF
once	TRBD1	TRBV10-3	TRBJ1-1	TGTGCCATCAGTCCCTCGGGACAGGGGGCAGAGGTAGCTTTCTTT	CAISPSGQGAEVAFF
NA	NA	TRBV4-1	TRBJ2-7	TGCGCCAGCAGTAGGGGCGGGGACGACGAGCAGTACTTC	CASSRGGDDEQYF
NA	TRBD2	TRBV3-1/TRBV3-2	TRBJ2-5	TGTGCCAGCAGCCAAGGGGAGGGAACCCAGTACTTC	CASSQGEGTQYF
once	TRBD1	TRBV6-5	TRBJ2-7	TGTGCCAGCAGTTACGACAGGGGGGCATACGAGCAGTACTTC	CASSYDRGAYEQYF
NA	NA	TRBV28	TRBJ1-1	TGTGGAAGCAGGGGTGGGAGGGTCACTGAAGCTTTCTTT	CGSRGGRVTEAFF
NA	NA	TRBV14	TRBJ1-3	TGTGCCAGCAGCCTAATTGGGTTGAGCTCTGGAAACACCATATATTTT	CASSLIGLSSGNTIYF
NA	NA	TRBV7-8	TRBJ1-1	TGTGCCAGCAGCCTCACCCCTCCCCCATCTCCCGTGGTAGCTTTCTTT	CASSLTPPPSPVVAFF
NA	NA	TRBV24-1	TRBJ2-7	TGTGCCACCAGTGATTACAGGTTCAACGAGCAGTACTTC	CATSDYRFNEQYF
NA	NA	TRBV15	TRBJ1-1	TGTGCCACCAGCAGTGAAGGACTGTCGAACTCTGAAGCTTTCTTT	CATSSEGLSNSEAFF
NA	NA	TRBV3-1/TRBV3-2	TRBJ2-5	TGTGCCAGCAGCCAAAATCGGGGATGGGAGACCCAGTACTTC	CASSQNRGWETQYF
NA	TRBD1	TRBV6-5	TRBJ1-6	TGTGCCAGCAGTAGGGTACAGGGGGATTCACCCCTCCACTTT	CASSRVQGDSPLHF
NA	NA	TRBV28	TRBJ2-1	TGTGCCAGCAGTCCCCCCCCTCCCTACAATGAGCAGTTCTTC	CASSPPPPYNEQFF
NA	NA	TRBV27	TRBJ2-7	TGTGCCAGCAGTCCCATCGGGGGTATCGGCGAGCAGTACTTC	CASSPIGGIGEQYF
NA	TRBD1	TRBV11-2	TRBJ2-7	TGTGCCAGCACCGATAGACAGGGCTTACACGAGCAGTACTTC	CASTDRQGLHEQYF
once	NA	TRBV10-2	TRBJ2-7	TGCGCCAGCAGTGGCCCTATCTACGAGCAGTACTTC	CASSGPIYEQYF
once	NA	TRBV5-4	TRBJ1-1	TGTGCCAGCAGCTTCGTGGTAAGCACTGAAGCTTTCTTT	CASSFVVSTEAFF
NA	TRBD2	TRBV27	TRBJ2-2	TGTGCCAGCAGTTTTACTAGCGGCCTCGTCTCCGGGGAGCTGTTTTTT	CASSFTSGLVSGELFF
NA	TRBD1	TRBV9	TRBJ2-1	TGTGCCAGCAGCGAACAGGGGCCGAATTACAATGAGCAGTTCTTC	CASSEQGPNYNEQFF